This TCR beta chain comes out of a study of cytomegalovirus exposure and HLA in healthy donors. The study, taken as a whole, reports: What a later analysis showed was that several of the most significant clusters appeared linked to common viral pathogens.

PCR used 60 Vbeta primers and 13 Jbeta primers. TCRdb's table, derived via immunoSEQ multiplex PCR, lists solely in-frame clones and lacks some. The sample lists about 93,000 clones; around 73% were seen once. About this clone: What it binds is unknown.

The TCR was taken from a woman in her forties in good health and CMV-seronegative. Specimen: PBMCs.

This CDR3 is CSVRVTSGISYEQYF. DNA for the CDR3: TGCAGCGTCAGAGTGACTAGCGGGATATCCTACGAGCAGTACTTC. J is TRBJ2-7 and V is TRBV29-1, with TRBD2 matching over 11 bases. The germline gives CDR1 SQVTM, CDR2 ANQGSEA. With 6 bases clipped from V and 1 base from J, the junction kept 8 bases outside the gene matches. The CDR3 spans 15 residues.